These 2 T cell receptor beta chains were sequenced from one sample in a study of vaccination effects on CD4 cells after COVID-19. What these receptors recognize is not known. Viral peptide pool expansion of antigen-specific CD4+ T cells preceded sequencing in the ViraFEST assay. CD4+ T cells were isolated after less than 13 days of culture. The assay was immunoSEQ multiplex PCR, and TCRdb's table has in-frame clones only and misses some. This repertoire shows about 54,000 clones, approximately 79% found once; its top ten account for about 2.4%. The sequenced sample was CD4+ T cells from PBMCs cultured with HCoV-229E spike peptides, obtained before COVID-19 vaccination. The origin of the receptors is a human donor who received a COVID-19 vaccine.

V is TRBV7-8 and J is TRBJ2-2; 9 bases map to TRBD2. This CDR3 is 16 amino acids long. The J segment lost 7 bases and the V segment lost 4 bases, leaving 10 bases of the junction unmatched. Germline CDR1 SGHVS, CDR2 FQNEAQ. CDR3 protein: CASSYGTSSLRGELFF. CDR3 in DNA: TGTGCCAGCAGCTATGGGACTAGCTCACTACGCGGGGAGCTGTTTTTT.

The chain links TRBV7-6 to TRBJ2-5, with D possibly matching TRBD2 (6 bases). This CDR3 is 17 amino acids long. CDR1 is SGHVS, CDR2 FNYEAQ, per germline. The V gene lost 0 bases and the J gene lost 5 bases, with 19 bases spanning the gap. CDR3 in amino acids: CASSLAGGGRNGETQYF. The CDR3, as DNA: TGTGCCAGCAGCTTAGCGGGCGGAGGGAGGAATGGGGAGACCCAGTACTTC.